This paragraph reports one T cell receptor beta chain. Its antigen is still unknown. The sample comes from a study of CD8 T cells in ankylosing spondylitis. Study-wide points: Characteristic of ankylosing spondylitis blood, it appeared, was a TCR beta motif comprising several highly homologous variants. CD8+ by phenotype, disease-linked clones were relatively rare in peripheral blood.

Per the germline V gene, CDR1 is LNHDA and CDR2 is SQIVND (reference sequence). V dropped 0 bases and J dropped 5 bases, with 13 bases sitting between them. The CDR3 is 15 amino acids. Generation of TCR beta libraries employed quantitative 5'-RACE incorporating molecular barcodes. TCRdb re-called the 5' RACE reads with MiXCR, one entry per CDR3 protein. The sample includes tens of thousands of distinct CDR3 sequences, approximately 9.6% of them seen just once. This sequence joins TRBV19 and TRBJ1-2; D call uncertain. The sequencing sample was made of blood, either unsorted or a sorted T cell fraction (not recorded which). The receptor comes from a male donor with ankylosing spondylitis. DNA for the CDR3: TGTGCCAGTAGTATAGATCCCGTCGTCCAGTATGGCTACACCTTC. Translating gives CASSIDPVVQYGYTF.